What follows are 32 T cell receptor beta chains derived from one specimen sequenced in a study of monozygotic twins with inflammatory bowel disease. TCRdb reanalyzed the 5' RACE reads and collapses them to one entry per CDR3 protein, without DNA. The sample totals approximately 300,000 distinct CDR3 sequences. The sequenced sample consisted of blood. These receptors all come from a human donor with ulcerative colitis or Crohn's disease, or a healthy co-twin of an affected twin (not recorded which).

This rearrangement joins TRBV10-3 to TRBJ2-4. This CDR3 comprises 14 residues. Germline CDR1 reads ENHRY; CDR2 reads SYGVKD. The CDR3 sequence is CAISEAQAIGVQYF.

The rearrangement joins TRBV5-1 to TRBJ2-7; the D call of TRBD1 rests on TCRdb alone, since no DNA is present to check it. Germline V gives CDR1 SGHRS, CDR2 YFSETQ. This CDR3 spans 13 amino acids. CDR3 sequence reads: CASSLTPRDEQYF.

V is TRBV20-1 and J is TRBJ2-3; as DNA is missing, the TRBD1 call by TCRdb cannot be tested. Germline V lookup: CDR1 DFQATT, CDR2 SNEGSKA (reference sequence). This CDR3 spans 12 amino acids. CDR3 region: CSARLAPDSQYF.

The gene calls are TRBV18 and TRBJ2-5; TCRdb indicates TRBD1, and absent DNA this call remains unverified. Germline V gives CDR1 KGHSH, CDR2 LQKENI. The CDR3 covers 15 residues. This chain's CDR3 is CASSLSTGPQETQYF.

The chain combines TRBV7-2 with TRBJ2-4; the TCRdb call, TRBD1, lacks DNA for checking. Germline-derived CDR1 and CDR2 are SGHTA and FQGNSA. The CDR3 has 15 residues. CDR3 in amino acids: CASSPDRATKNIQYF.

This CDR3 is CASSYANPYEQYF. This chain links TRBV6-2 or TRBV6-3 with TRBJ2-7. Germline assignment: CDR1 MNHEY and CDR2 SVGEGT. The CDR3 length is 13 residues.

V is TRBV9 and J is TRBJ2-5. The CDR3 contains 13 residues. CDR1 and CDR2 (germline): SGDLS, YYNGEE. The CDR3 protein is CASSVSYQETQYF.

The chain joins TRBV6-5 to TRBJ2-7; without DNA, the TCRdb call of TRBD2 cannot be checked. The CDR3 spans 16 residues. Germline V CDR1 and CDR2: MNHEY, SVGAGI. The CDR3 sequence: CASSYPQAQSTYEQYF.

This chain uses TRBV5-1 with TRBJ2-1; the TRBD1 assignment by TCRdb is unverifiable without DNA. The germline V gene has CDR1 SGHRS and CDR2 YFSETQ. CDR3 length: 15 amino acids. The CDR3 protein is CASSPGTGIGNEQFF.

The chain employs TRBV7-9 and TRBJ2-1; the TCRdb D gene call, TRBD2, has no DNA to confirm it. CDR1 and CDR2 (germline): SEHNR, FQNEAQ (reference sequence). The CDR3 runs 15 residues. CDR3 in amino acids: CASSLAGSGSIEQFF.

The rearrangement joins TRBV28 to TRBJ1-5. This CDR3 is built from 14 residues. In germline, CDR1 is MDHEN, CDR2 SYDVKM. The chain's CDR3 is CANLGRNSNQPQHF.

This chain joins TRBV20-1 and TRBJ2-7; TCRdb's D gene call, TRBD1, goes unchecked for lack of DNA. Germline V CDR1 and CDR2: DFQATT, SNEGSKA (reference sequence). The CDR3 runs to 15 residues. This CDR3 is CSAKRGQGGSYEQYF.

This sequence joins TRBV14 and TRBJ2-3; TCRdb's assignment of TRBD1 cannot be checked, as there is no DNA. Germline CDR1 reads SGHDN; CDR2 reads FVKESK. CDR3 length equals 16 residues. CDR3: CASSPLRQGSRDTQYF.

This chain joins TRBV29-1 and TRBJ2-2; the D call of TRBD2 rests on TCRdb alone, since no DNA is present to check it. The CDR3 extends over 14 amino acids. Germline V CDR1 and CDR2: SQVTM, ANQGSEA. CDR3 sequence reads: CRGGLAENTGELFF.

V usage is TRBV9 and J usage is TRBJ2-4; the TRBD1 assignment by TCRdb is unverifiable without DNA. This CDR3 is 17 amino acids long. The germline CDR1 and CDR2 sequences are SGDLS and YYNGEE. The CDR3 spells CASSVYSGTGAKNIQYF.

V is TRBV21-1 and J is TRBJ2-7. TRBV21-1 is listed as a pseudogene. The CDR3 sequence is 14 residues long. The CDR3 loop is CASSIVRRSYEQYF.

The chain joins TRBV30 to TRBJ1-5. The CDR3 is made up of 14 amino acids. The V gene's germline CDR1 is GTSNPN and CDR2 SVGIG (reference sequence). The CDR3 sequence: CAWAGEGGNQPQHF.

The chain has TRBV7-6 and TRBJ2-1. The V gene's germline CDR1 is SGHVS and CDR2 FNYEAQ. The CDR3 loop spans 12 amino acids. The CDR3 protein is CASSSASTEQFF.

This sequence joins TRBV11-2 and TRBJ2-5; the D call from TCRdb, TRBD1, cannot be confirmed without DNA. CDR3 length: 13 amino acids. Germline V gene lookup returns CDR1 SGHAT and CDR2 FQNNGV. This CDR3 is CASSPSGAATQYF.

This chain connects TRBV27 to TRBJ2-2; TCRdb picks TRBD1, but there is no DNA to check that call. The CDR3 sequence is 15 residues long. Germline V gene data show CDR1 as MNHEY and CDR2 as SMNVEV (reference sequence). CDR3 in amino acids: CASRTGYLGAGELFF.

This sequence joins TRBV5-1 and TRBJ1-1. From germline, CDR1 is SGHRS and CDR2 YFSETQ. The CDR3 extends over 14 amino acids. CDR3 residues: CASSPEGRNYEAFF.

The genes are TRBV30 and TRBJ2-1. Germline CDR1 is GTSNPN and CDR2 is SVGIG (reference sequence). CDR3 size: 16 residues. CDR3 in amino acids: CARTPFGTISGNEQFF.

The chain recombines TRBV20-1 with TRBJ2-1; TCRdb's D gene call, TRBD1, goes unchecked for lack of DNA. The CDR3 contains 16 residues. Germline assignment: CDR1 DFQATT and CDR2 SNEGSKA (reference sequence). This chain's CDR3 is CSARDVARVSYNEQFF.

The rearrangement uses TRBV12-3 or TRBV12-4 and TRBJ1-6; TCRdb lists TRBD1, though no DNA is available to test this call. This CDR3 is built from 18 residues. CDR3 residues: CASSPQGTSSSYNSPLHF.

This chain connects TRBV24-1 to TRBJ2-3; checking the TCRdb D call of TRBD2 is not possible without DNA. Germline lookup yields CDR1 KGHDR and CDR2 SFDVKD. The CDR3 consists of 15 residues. The CDR3 sequence is CATSVEWRVSDTQYF.

The chain recombines TRBV7-9 with TRBJ1-4; TCRdb indicates TRBD1, and absent DNA this call remains unverified. CDR1 and CDR2 from the germline V gene are SEHNR and FQNEAQ (reference sequence). The length of the CDR3 is 16 residues. The CDR3 spells CASSHTYRGTNEKLFF.

The CDR3: CASSIVIGWNQPQHF. V and J are TRBV19 and TRBJ1-5. This CDR3 spans 15 amino acids. CDR1 and CDR2 (germline): LNHDA, SQIVND (reference sequence). The full variable domain, its missing parts supplied by reference TRBV19 and TRBJ1-5, is DGGITQSPKYLFRKEGQNVTLSCEQNLNHDAMYWYRQDPGQGLRLIYYSQIVNDFQKGDIAEGYSVSREKKESFPLTVTSAQKNPTAFYLCASSIVIGWNQPQHFGDGTRLSIL.

The chain combines TRBV7-2 with TRBJ2-7; TCRdb proposes TRBD2, but this gene call is untestable without DNA. The germline CDR1 and CDR2 sequences are SGHTA and FQGNSA. The CDR3 has 16 residues. This CDR3 reads CASSLKSMGPTYEQYF.

The chain joins TRBV11-2 to TRBJ1-2. The CDR3 contains 17 residues. Germline CDR1 SGHAT, CDR2 FQNNGV. CDR3 amino acids: CASSLDPQRVERHGYTF.

The gene calls are TRBV5-1 and TRBJ2-3; the TCRdb call, TRBD2, lacks DNA for checking. The CDR3 is made up of 12 amino acids. The germline V gene has CDR1 SGHRS and CDR2 YFSETQ. The CDR3 region is CASSYGELTQYF.

The chain couples TRBV18 to TRBJ1-5; with no DNA, the TCRdb D assignment of TRBD1 cannot be verified. The germline V gene has CDR1 KGHSH and CDR2 LQKENI. This CDR3 is 15 amino acids long. CDR3 sequence reads: CASSRGTGGGQPQHF.

The chain recombines TRBV5-1 with TRBJ1-2. CDR3 length equals 14 residues. Per the germline V gene, CDR1 is SGHRS and CDR2 is YFSETQ. Here the CDR3 reads CASSLLLGAYGYTF.